The clone carrying this TCR beta chain was detected a few times. The target antigen is unknown. The record originates from a study of T cell repertoires in cytomegalovirus infection. Study-wide background: Researchers turned to recently identified HLA-C-restricted CMV epitopes as well as well-studied HLA-B-restricted ones. A matching HLA type, together with CMV infection, was signaled by public TCR beta signatures. Study results and limitations: Of the TCR beta families, the public ones yielded a cumulative frequency that identified carriers of CMV plus the relevant HLA. HLA-C-restricted CMV clonotypes gave the most frequent clonotype in two of eight donors.

This CDR3 comprises 16 residues. Germline V gene sequence: CDR1 MNHEY, CDR2 SMNVEV (reference sequence). V was shortened by 0 bases and J by 7 bases, with 13 bases between the two germline ends. TCRdb re-called the reads through MiXCR, storing one row per CDR3 protein. The repertoire includes 80,000 or so distinct CDR3 sequences, approximately 40% of them detected once, and 85% to 95% sits in the top ten. This rearrangement joins TRBV27 to TRBJ1-6; D is unclear. Sequencing was performed on CD8+ T cells from cultured PBMCs, taken from culture after CMV antigen stimulation. This clonotype was obtained from a human donor in good health (CMV status not recorded). Some clones in this sample may be carry-over from other donors' samples. CDR3 nucleotides: TGTGCCAGCAGTTTATCGACCGACGGGAAGAATTCACCCCTCCACTTT. It yields the protein CASSLSTDGKNSPLHF.